The source of this T cell receptor beta chain is a study of vaccination and CD4 T cells after COVID-19. Looking at the study overall: Post-vaccination specimens were collected at a median of approximately 72 days following dose two (range 14 to 241). SARS-CoV-2, HCoV-NL63, HCoV-OC43 and HCoV-229E supplied the overlapping spike peptides used to stimulate cells. No peptide, an HIV-1 Nef pool, or a CEFX pool was what each control culture received.

With regard to this clonotype: Its cognate antigen is unknown.

The ends lost 0 bases at V and 7 bases at J; junction bases unmatched: 6. Germline CDR1 and CDR2: SGDLS and YYNGEE. CDR3 length: 15 residues. Treatment here: approximately 11-day PBMC culture with coronavirus spike peptide pools or control peptides (ViraFEST assay). Oncomine TCR Beta short-read sequencing was applied to DNA from cultured CD4+ T cells. Using the QIAamp micro DNA kit, genomic DNA was extracted from the CD4+ T cells that had been cultured. TCRdb independently ran MiXCR on the PCR reads; one entry per CDR3 protein. Of nearly 15,000 distinct CDR3 sequences detected, just under 80% appear once; the ten largest clones hold around 9.6%.

V gene TRBV9 combines with J gene TRBJ2-5, with 10 bases matching TRBD2. The sequence was obtained from a human donor who received a COVID-19 vaccine. The sample was CD4+ T cells from blood, cultured in vitro, taken after SARS-CoV-2 vaccination. CDR3: CASSVVSGGDGTQYF. CDR3 DNA: TGTGCCAGCAGCGTAGTCAGCGGGGGGGACGGGACCCAGTACTTC.